This T cell receptor beta chain was sequenced during a study of radiation and T cells in renal cell carcinoma. Background on the study: Nephrectomy followed 15 Gy stereotactic body radiation by 4 weeks.

Note on this clone: The antigen remains unidentified.

Study observations and caveats: Top tumor clonotypes rose in blood 2 weeks post-radiation, then contracted. Baseline intratumoral clonotype presence is unknown without pretreatment biopsies.

Germline values: CDR1 SGHDN, CDR2 FVKESK. The V gene lost 0 bases and the J gene lost 6 bases, with 5 bases spanning the gap. This CDR3 has 12 residues. Regarding time point: baseline pretreatment blood. Treatment of the sample: 15 Gy SBRT to primary tumor, nephrectomy 4 weeks later. Clear cell pathology was present in this patient's renal cell carcinoma. The repertoire was sequenced with immunoSEQ multiplex PCR; TCRdb's copy has only in-frame clones and lacks some. The sample yields 85,000 to 100,000 clones, approximately 86% seen once. The gene calls are TRBV14 and TRBJ2-5, with no clear D. Sequencing was performed on blood, taken from a patient whose treatment included radiotherapy and nephrectomy. This TCR derives from a man in his fifties with renal cell carcinoma. The CDR3 spells CASSQDLQTQYF. The CDR3 DNA sequence: TGTGCCAGCAGCCAAGATCTTCAGACCCAGTACTTC.